This T cell receptor (beta chain) was sequenced for a study of human T cells and chemical hapten exposure. The CDR3 consists of 14 residues. The V and J ends lost 6 bases and 3 bases, in that order; junction bases with no gene match: 4. Germline CDR1 and CDR2: DFQATT and SNEGSKA (reference sequence). Time point: patch test 1, 2 weeks after DPC sensitization. The sample's treatment: therapeutic diphenylcyclopropenone sensitization with weekly scalp DPC. TCRdb re-called the RACE reads through MiXCR, storing one row per CDR3 protein. The sample contains about 120,000 distinct CDR3 sequences, about 12% of which appear only once.

The TCR originated in a woman between 45 and 60 years old with alopecia areata. Some clones in this sample may be carry-over from other donors' samples. This specimen was whole blood, taken in connection with sensitization to the hapten diphenylcyclopropenone (DPC). The chain links TRBV20-1 to TRBJ1-5; 11 bases fit TRBD1. DNA for the CDR3: TGCAGTGCATGGACAGGGGGCAACAATCAGCCCCAGCATTTT. It translates to CSAWTGGNNQPQHF.